These T cell receptor beta chains were read from a single sample in a study of shared clonotypes between healthy human individuals. Profiling relied on immunoSEQ multiplex PCR, and the TCRdb table lists in-frame clones only, not all of them. The table includes more than 2 million clones, 90% to 95% detected once. Sequenced: naive CD4+ T cells sorted from blood. Receptor source: a man aged 18 to 29 in good health. Each CDR3 is given with its conserved first and last residue. A D gene is named only where the DNA matches it firmly. Only part of the rows carry a size: once, few, many, or a class if the clone is expanded.

TRBV19	TRBD1	TRBJ2-7	once	CASYHGTGDYEQYF	TGTGCCAGTTATCACGGGACAGGGGATTACGAGCAGTACTTC
TRBV10-3	TRBD2	TRBJ2-1	NA	CAIRGTSAYNEQFF	TGTGCCATCAGAGGGACTAGCGCTTACAATGAGCAGTTCTTC
TRBV19	NA	TRBJ2-5	NA	CASRPNLGPQETQYF	TGTGCCAGTAGACCCAACCTTGGGCCTCAAGAGACCCAGTACTTC
TRBV19	NA	TRBJ2-6	once	CASSIGVLGANVLTF	TGTGCCAGTAGTATAGGGGTACTTGGGGCCAACGTCCTGACTTTC
TRBV6-5	NA	TRBJ2-1	NA	CASSTGDAYNEQFF	TGTGCCAGCAGTACTGGGGACGCCTACAATGAGCAGTTCTTC
TRBV5-1	NA	TRBJ1-2	NA	CASSLAGDSYGYTF	TGCGCCAGCAGCTTGGCGGGGGATAGCTATGGCTACACCTTC
TRBV7-9	NA	TRBJ2-1	NA	CATRPSGPYNEQFF	TGTGCCACAAGGCCCAGCGGGCCCTACAATGAGCAGTTCTTC
TRBV5-5	NA	TRBJ2-1	NA	CASSLEGLAEQFF	TGTGCCAGCAGCTTGGAAGGGTTGGCTGAGCAGTTCTTC
TRBV5-1	NA	TRBJ1-1	NA	CASSYAIQGRTEAFF	TGCGCCAGCAGCTATGCGATCCAGGGGAGGACTGAAGCTTTCTTT
TRBV2	TRBD1	TRBJ2-2	NA	CASRGQGIGTGELFF	TGTGCCAGCAGGGGACAGGGCATTGGAACCGGGGAGCTGTTTTTT
TRBV7-6	NA	TRBJ2-3	NA	CASSRELGDTQYF	TGTGCCAGCAGTAGGGAGTTGGGAGATACGCAGTATTTT
TRBV11-2	NA	TRBJ2-7	NA	CASSPPSGYEQYF	TGTGCCAGCAGCCCCCCCTCCGGCTACGAGCAGTACTTC
TRBV5-6	NA	TRBJ1-4	NA	CASSLAYGEKLFF	TGTGCCAGCAGCTTGGCCTATGGTGAAAAACTGTTTTTT
TRBV7-9	TRBD1	TRBJ2-7	NA	CASSYLTGGFSYEQYF	TGTGCCAGCAGCTACCTGACAGGGGGCTTCTCCTACGAGCAGTACTTC
TRBV5-1	NA	TRBJ2-7	NA	CASSWGDLRYEQYF	TGCGCCAGCAGCTGGGGGGACCTTAGATACGAGCAGTACTTC